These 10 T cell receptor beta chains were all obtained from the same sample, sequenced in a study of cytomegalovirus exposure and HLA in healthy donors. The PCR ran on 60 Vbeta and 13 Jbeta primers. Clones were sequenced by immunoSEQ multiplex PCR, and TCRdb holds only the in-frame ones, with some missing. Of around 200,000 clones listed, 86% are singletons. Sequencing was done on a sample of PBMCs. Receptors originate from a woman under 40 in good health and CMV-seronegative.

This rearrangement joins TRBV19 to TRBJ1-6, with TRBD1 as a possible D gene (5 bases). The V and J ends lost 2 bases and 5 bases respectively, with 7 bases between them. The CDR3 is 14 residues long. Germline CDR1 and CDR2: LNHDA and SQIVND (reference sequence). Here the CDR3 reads CASSIRGDNSPLHF. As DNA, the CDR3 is TGTGCCAGTAGTATAAGGGGTGATAATTCACCCCTCCACTTT.

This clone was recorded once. As DNA, the CDR3 is TGTGCCAGTAGTGCCTTGGGACAGGGTACAAAAGCTTTCTTT. Its translation: CASSALGQGTKAFF. The chain has TRBV19 and TRBJ1-1; the match to TRBD1 covers 9 bases. Trimming took 5 bases from V and 9 from J; bases not matched to a gene: 10. The germline CDR1 and CDR2 sequences are LNHDA and SQIVND (reference sequence). This CDR3 comprises 14 residues.

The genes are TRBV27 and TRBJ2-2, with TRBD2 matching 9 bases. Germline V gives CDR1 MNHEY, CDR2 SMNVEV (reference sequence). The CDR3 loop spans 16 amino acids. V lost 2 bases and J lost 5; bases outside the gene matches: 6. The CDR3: CASSLNGGRGTGELFF. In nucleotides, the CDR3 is TGTGCCAGCAGTTTAAATGGCGGGAGGGGGACCGGGGAGCTGTTTTTT.

The CDR3 nucleotides are TGTGCCAGCAGTGAGCGGCTGGAAGCTTTCTTT. Its translation is CASSERLEAFF. This chain joins TRBV6-5 and TRBJ1-1, with D hard to call. With 5 bases removed from V and 8 bases from J, the gap between germline ends came to 9 bases. CDR1 and CDR2 (germline): MNHEY, SVGAGI. The CDR3 runs 11 residues.

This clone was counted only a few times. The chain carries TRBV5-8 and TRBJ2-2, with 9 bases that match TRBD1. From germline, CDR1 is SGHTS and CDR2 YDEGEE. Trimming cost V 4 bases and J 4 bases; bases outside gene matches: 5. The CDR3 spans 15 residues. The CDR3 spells CASSLGTGPTGELFF. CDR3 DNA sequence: TGTGCCAGCAGCCTCGGGACAGGGCCCACCGGGGAGCTGTTTTTT.

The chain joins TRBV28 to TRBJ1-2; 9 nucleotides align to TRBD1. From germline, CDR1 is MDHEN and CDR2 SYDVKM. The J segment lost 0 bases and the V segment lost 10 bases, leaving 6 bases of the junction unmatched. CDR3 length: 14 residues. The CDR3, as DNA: TGTGCCATTAAGAGGACAGGGGCTAACTATGGCTACACCTTC. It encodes CAIKRTGANYGYTF.

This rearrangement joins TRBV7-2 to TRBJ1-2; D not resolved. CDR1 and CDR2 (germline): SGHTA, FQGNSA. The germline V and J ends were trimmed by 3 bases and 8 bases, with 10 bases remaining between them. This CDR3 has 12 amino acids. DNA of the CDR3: TGTGCCAGCAGCTTGCCAGGAGGGGGCTACACCTTC. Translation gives CASSLPGGGYTF.

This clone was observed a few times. CDR3 nucleotides: TGTGCCAGCAGCGTTGACAGAAGCTCTGGGGCCAACGTCCTGACTTTC. Its protein product is CASSVDRSSGANVLTF. V gene TRBV9 combines with J gene TRBJ2-6; D possibly corresponds to TRBD1 (5 bases). The CDR3 length is 16 residues. The germline gives CDR1 SGDLS, CDR2 YYNGEE. Trimming removed 2 bases at V and 0 bases at J, with 9 bases between.

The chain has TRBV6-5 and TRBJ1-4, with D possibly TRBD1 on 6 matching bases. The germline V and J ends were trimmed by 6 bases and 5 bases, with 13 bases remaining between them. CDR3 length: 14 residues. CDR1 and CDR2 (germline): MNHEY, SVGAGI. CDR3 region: CASRGGPPNEKLFF. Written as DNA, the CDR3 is TGTGCCAGCAGAGGGGGACCGCCGAATGAAAAACTGTTTTTT.

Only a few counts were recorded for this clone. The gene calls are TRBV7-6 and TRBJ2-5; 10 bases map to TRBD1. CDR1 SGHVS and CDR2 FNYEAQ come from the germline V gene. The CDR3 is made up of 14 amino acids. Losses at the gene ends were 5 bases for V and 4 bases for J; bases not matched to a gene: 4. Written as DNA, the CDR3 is TGTGCCAGCAGCCAGGGACAGGGGCTAGAGACCCAGTACTTC. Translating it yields CASSQGQGLETQYF.